The rows below give T cell receptor beta chains drawn from one sample of a study of blood T cells in healthy people across ages. MiXCR, run by TCRdb on the 5' RACE reads, gives a single entry per CDR3 protein. The sample lists about 570,000 distinct CDR3 sequences, 27% occurring once. The sample taken for sequencing was blood. The receptors come from a woman in her sixties or seventies in good health. CDR3s include the opening cysteine and the closing phenylalanine or tryptophan. The D gene is left open where the match is weak. Clone size is not always given. Where it is, it says once, few, many or a class for expanded clones.

j_call v_call clone_size d_call cdr3_nt cdr3_aa
TRBJ1-2 TRBV7-3 few - TGTGCCAGCAGCTTAACGGGGGCAGGGAACTATGGCTACACCTTC CASSLTGAGNYGYTF
TRBJ2-5 TRBV20-1 few - TGCAGTGCTAGACGCACTCCAGAATGGGGCCACCAAGAGACCCAGTACTTC CSARRTPEWGHQETQYF
TRBJ2-2 TRBV6-2/TRBV6-3 - TRBD2 TGTGCCAGCAGTGTTCTAGCGGGCGGGGAGCTGTTTTTT CASSVLAGGELFF
TRBJ2-7 TRBV7-2 - - TGTGCCAGCAGCAACGCCAGGGGTTACGAGCAGTACTTC CASSNARGYEQYF
TRBJ1-1 TRBV5-4 few - TGTGCCAGCAGCTTGTTCCGCCAGGGAACGATGAACACTGAAGCTTTCTTT CASSLFRQGTMNTEAFF
TRBJ1-4 TRBV30 many TRBD1 TGTGCCTGGACCTACAGGGGGGGTGAAAAACTGTTTTTT CAWTYRGGEKLFF
TRBJ1-5 TRBV18 few - TGTGCCAGCTCACCACCGGACGGCCCGGGAAGGCCCCAGCATTTT CASSPPDGPGRPQHF
TRBJ2-4 TRBV19 - TRBD2 TGTGCCAGTAGTATAAAGGCAGTGGCTAGCGGACTAGCCAAAAACATTCAGTACTTC CASSIKAVASGLAKNIQYF
TRBJ1-4 TRBV5-1 - TRBD1 TGCGCCAGCAGCTGGACAGGGTTGGGATTTGAAAAACTGTTTTTT CASSWTGLGFEKLFF
TRBJ2-5 TRBV7-9 once - TGTGCCAGCAGCTGGAGGACAGCGGCCTCACCAGAGACCCAGTACTTC CASSWRTAASPETQYF
TRBJ2-1 TRBV9 few TRBD1 TGTGCCAGCAGCGCGAGACAGGGTTCAAAATCCTACAATGAGCAGTTCTTC CASSARQGSKSYNEQFF
TRBJ2-5 TRBV7-9 few - TGTGCCAGCAGTCGAAGGTCGGCTAACCAAGAGACCCAGTACTTC CASSRRSANQETQYF
TRBJ2-6 TRBV12-5 few - TGTGCTAGTGCCCCGGTGAGCTCTGGGGCCAACGTCCTGACTTTC CASAPVSSGANVLTF
TRBJ1-1 TRBV6-2/TRBV6-3 - - TGTGCCAGCAGTTACGGCGGAAGGCGGAGGATGAACACTGAAGCTTTCTTT CASSYGGRRRMNTEAFF
TRBJ2-1 TRBV20-1 few - TGCAGTGCTAGTGAGACTAGAAAGGTGAATGAGCAGTTCTTC CSASETRKVNEQFF
TRBJ2-4 TRBV20-1 - - TGCAGTGCTAGCCAGAGTGCTAAAGCCAAAAACATTCAGTACTTC CSASQSAKAKNIQYF
TRBJ1-6 TRBV7-2 - - TGTGCCAGCAGCTTTCAATTCGGTTCACCCCTCCACTTT CASSFQFGSPLHF
TRBJ2-7 TRBV20-1 few TRBD2 TGCAGTGCGCTAGCGGGGGGGAAATCTCGGGACGAGCAGTACTTC CSALAGGKSRDEQYF
TRBJ2-7 TRBV5-5 - TRBD2 TGTGCCAGCAGCATTGGTAGCGGACTAGCGAACTACGAGCAGTACTTC CASSIGSGLANYEQYF
TRBJ2-3 TRBV7-6 - - TGTGCCAGCAGCTTAGCTGTAGATACGCAGTATTTT CASSLAVDTQYF
TRBJ1-1 TRBV5-1 few - TGCGCCAGCAGCTTGGTTGGACTGTTGAACACTGAAGCTTTCTTT CASSLVGLLNTEAFF
TRBJ2-1 TRBV7-2 few TRBD2 TGTGCCAGCAGCTTAGTGGGGACTAGCGGTCCCAGCTCCTACAATGAGCAGTTCTTC CASSLVGTSGPSSYNEQFF
TRBJ2-4 TRBV3-1 many TRBD2 TGTGCCAGCAGCCCTCTAGCGGGGAGAAACATTCAGTACTTC CASSPLAGRNIQYF
TRBJ1-3 TRBV6-5 - - TGTGCCAGCAGTTACTCTTCACCCTCTGGAAACACCATATATTTT CASSYSSPSGNTIYF
TRBJ1-2 TRBV29-1 - - TGCAGCGTTGATGCCAGTCACTATGGCTACACCTTC CSVDASHYGYTF
TRBJ1-2 TRBV6-5 many - TGTGCCAGCAGTTACGGGCAGGGCAACTATGGCTACACCTTC CASSYGQGNYGYTF